One and the same sample provided the 3 T cell receptor beta chains below, sequenced in a study of blood T cell repertoires in COVID-19. The assay was immunoSEQ multiplex PCR, and TCRdb's table has in-frame clones only and misses some. Of approximately 170,000 clones in the sample, about 86% were seen once. Sample: peripheral blood. The receptors originated from a man in his fifties or sixties with active or convalescent COVID-19.

The chain combines TRBV28 with TRBJ2-7; 9 positions agree with TRBD1. CDR3 length: 13 residues. Germline CDR1 and CDR2: MDHEN and SYDVKM. After removal of 5 bases from V and 3 bases from J, the junction contained 2 bases not matched to a gene. The CDR3 loop is CASSRTGDYEQYF. The CDR3 DNA follows: TGTGCCAGCAGTCGGACAGGGGACTACGAGCAGTACTTC.

This clone showed up just a few times. The chain recombines TRBV7-9 with TRBJ2-7; the match to TRBD1 covers 7 bases. V lost 5 bases and J lost 0; bases outside the gene matches: 4. Germline V gives CDR1 SEHNR, CDR2 FQNEAQ (reference sequence). The CDR3 is made up of 14 amino acids. The CDR3 DNA is TGTGCCAGCAGCCACGGACAGGCCTCCTACGAGCAGTACTTC. This translates into CASSHGQASYEQYF. Combining the CDR3 with reference TRBV7-9 and TRBJ2-7 gives the whole variable domain DTGVSQNPRHKITKRGQNVTFRCDPISEHNRLYWYRQTLGQGPEFLTYFQNEAQLEKSRLLSDRFSAERPKGSFSTLEIQRTEQGDSAMYLCASSHGQASYEQYFGPGTRLTVT.

The V and J genes are TRBV3-1 (or the pseudogene TRBV3-2) and TRBJ1-5; no reliable D call. The CDR3 loop spans 14 amino acids. The germline V gene encodes CDR1 LGHDT and CDR2 YNNKEL (reference sequence). Between the trimmed V and J ends, which lost 0 bases and 2 bases, there was a span of 5 bases. The CDR3 is CASSQDSGNQPQHF. CDR3 DNA sequence: TGTGCCAGCAGCCAAGATTCCGGCAATCAGCCCCAGCATTTT.